Listed below are T cell receptor beta chains from one sample, sequenced in a study of blood T cell repertoires in COVID-19. Here immunoSEQ multiplex PCR was the method, and the copy in TCRdb shows in-frame clones only, minus some. There are over 70,000 clones in the sample; around 77% occur only once, and approximately 2.5% lies in the top ten. The sample taken for sequencing was peripheral blood. The receptors stem from a man in his 70s with COVID-19, enrolled during active disease. Each CDR3 is given with its conserved first and last residue. D genes are given only for firm matches. Only some rows state a clone size, as once, few, many or a class for expanded clones.

j_call	v_call	clone_size	d_call	cdr3_length	cdr3_nt	cdr3_aa
TRBJ1-5	TRBV12-3/TRBV12-4	.	TRBD1	12	TGTGCCAGCAAACAGGGGCCTCAGCCCCAGCATTTT	CASKQGPQPQHF
TRBJ2-7	TRBV30	.	TRBD2	13	TGTGCCTGGTCGTTCGGGGGGATTTACGAGCAGTACTTC	CAWSFGGIYEQYF
TRBJ1-1	TRBV4-1	.	TRBD1	15	TGCGCCAGCAGCCAGCAGGGGGCGCCCCCCCCTGAAGCTTTCTTT	CASSQQGAPPPEAFF
TRBJ2-1	TRBV2	.	.	14	TGTGCCAGCAGTCTCCGGGACTTCCACAATGAGCAGTTCTTC	CASSLRDFHNEQFF
TRBJ1-4	TRBV5-4	.	.	14	TGTGCCAGCAGCACCCAGGGGACTAATGAAAAACTGTTTTTT	CASSTQGTNEKLFF
TRBJ1-5	TRBV15	.	.	15	TGTGCCACCAGCAGAGTCCCCAGGTACAATCAGCCCCAGCATTTT	CATSRVPRYNQPQHF
TRBJ1-4	TRBV7-8	.	.	14	TGTGCCAGCGGCATACAGGGTTTTAATGAAAAACTGTTTTTT	CASGIQGFNEKLFF
TRBJ1-3	TRBV3-1/TRBV3-2	.	.	14	TGTGCCAGCAGCTTGTCAGGGGCTGGAAACACCATATATTTT	CASSLSGAGNTIYF
TRBJ2-7	TRBV7-2	.	TRBD2	14	TGTGCCAGCAGCTCTAGCGGGAGGATAGGCGAGCAGTACTTC	CASSSSGRIGEQYF
TRBJ1-3	TRBV5-1	few	TRBD1	15	TGCGCCAGCAGCTTGCAGGGGGCCTCTGGAAACACCATATATTTT	CASSLQGASGNTIYF
TRBJ2-5	TRBV29-1	.	.	12	TGCAGCGTTGAAGTCAGGCCGCGAACCCAGTACTTC	CSVEVRPRTQYF
TRBJ2-2	TRBV9	.	.	16	TGTGCCAGCAGCGTAGGGGGTAGCGGGAACACCGGGGAGCTGTTTTTT	CASSVGGSGNTGELFF
TRBJ2-3	TRBV27	.	TRBD2	16	TGTGCCAGCAGTTTTTCCGGGAGGGTCAACACAGATACGCAGTATTTT	CASSFSGRVNTDTQYF
TRBJ1-5	TRBV19	.	.	16	TGTGCCAGTACCTCAACCCGGGACTCACGCAATCAGCCCCAGCATTTT	CASTSTRDSRNQPQHF
TRBJ2-2	TRBV19	.	TRBD2	15	TGTGCCACCGGACTAGCGGGAGGAAACGCCGGGGAGCTGTTTTTT	CATGLAGGNAGELFF
TRBJ2-3	TRBV27	.	.	12	TGTGCCAGCAGTCCGTTGTGGGGGGCGCAGTATTTT	CASSPLWGAQYF
TRBJ2-5	TRBV30	.	.	13	TGTGCCTGGACACGGGGATTCAAGGAGGCCCAGTACTTC	CAWTRGFKEAQYF
TRBJ1-2	TRBV5-5	.	TRBD1	14	TGTGCCAGCAGTAGACAGGGGGCTAACTATGGCTACACCTTC	CASSRQGANYGYTF
TRBJ2-2	TRBV7-3	once	.	13	TGTGCCAGCAGCTCGCAGGGAAACGGGGAGCTGTTTTTT	CASSSQGNGELFF
TRBJ1-4	TRBV28	.	TRBD1	11	TGTGCCAGCAGTTCCAGGGGGAAAATGTTTTTT	CASSSRGKMFF
TRBJ1-1	TRBV7-3	.	TRBD1	17	TGTGCCAGCAGATTCCACGACAGGGGCTCGCGAGGCGGGGAAGCTTTCTTT	CASRFHDRGSRGGEAFF
TRBJ2-7	TRBV3-1/TRBV3-2	.	.	11	TGTGCCAGCATGGGGAGCCGGGAGCAGTACTTC	CASMGSREQYF
TRBJ2-7	TRBV11-3	.	TRBD2	13	TGTGCCAGCAGCTCGGGACTAGAGTCCGTGCAGTACTTC	CASSSGLESVQYF
TRBJ2-3	TRBV3-1/TRBV3-2	.	.	16	TGTGCCAGCAGCCAAGTATCATTTGGGTGGGGAGGTACGCAGTATTTT	CASSQVSFGWGGTQYF
TRBJ1-1	TRBV19	.	.	13	TGTGCCAGTAGTATACAGGGGCTCACTGAAGCTTTCTTT	CASSIQGLTEAFF
TRBJ1-2	TRBV28	.	.	14	TGTGCCAGCAGGCCGAGGCTAAGTAACTATGGCTACACCTTC	CASRPRLSNYGYTF
TRBJ2-1	TRBV14	.	TRBD2	15	TGTGCCAGCAGCCAATCCCGGGAGGTCTACAATGAGCAGTTCTTC	CASSQSREVYNEQFF
TRBJ1-3	TRBV6-6	.	.	16	TGTGCCAGCAGTTACGACAGCAACCTCTCTGGAAACACCATATATTTT	CASSYDSNLSGNTIYF
TRBJ2-1	TRBV21-1	.	.	13	TGTGCCAGCAGCGCATGGGACAGCAATGAGCAGTTCTTC	CASSAWDSNEQFF
TRBJ1-6	TRBV18	.	TRBD1	16	TGTGCCAGCTCACCAAATAGGGACAGCTCCGGTTCACCCCTCCACTTT	CASSPNRDSSGSPLHF
TRBJ2-7	TRBV5-1	few	.	14	TGCGCCAGCAGCTTGGGCGGAAGCTCCTACGAGCAGTACTTC	CASSLGGSSYEQYF
TRBJ1-1	TRBV10-3	few	TRBD1	15	TGTGCCAGTCTAAAGCGGGGACAGGAGAACACTGAAGCTTTCTTT	CASLKRGQENTEAFF
TRBJ1-2	TRBV6-5	.	.	14	TGTGCCAGCTCCCCAAGGACTGTTTCGGGGGGCTACACCTTC	CASSPRTVSGGYTF
TRBJ2-3	TRBV5-1	few	.	15	TGCGCCAGCAGCTTGATGAGCGGAGGCACAGATACGCAGTATTTT	CASSLMSGGTDTQYF
TRBJ1-4	TRBV5-1	.	TRBD1	14	TGCGCCAGCAGCTTGGAAGGGACAGGTGAAAAACTGTTTTTT	CASSLEGTGEKLFF
TRBJ1-5	TRBV30	once	TRBD1	13	TGTGCCTGGAGTACAGGGGGCAATCAGCCCCAGCATTTT	CAWSTGGNQPQHF
TRBJ2-1	TRBV29-1	few	TRBD2	14	TGCAGCGTGGAGGGAAGCGGGAGAGGCAATGAGCAGTTCTTC	CSVEGSGRGNEQFF
TRBJ2-7	TRBV30	.	TRBD1	14	TGTGCCTGGAGAACTGGCAGGGGGCTAAACGAGCAGTACTTC	CAWRTGRGLNEQYF
TRBJ2-7	TRBV10-3	once	TRBD2	14	TGTGCCATCAGTGAGGGACTAGCGGGAGCCGAGCAGTACTTC	CAISEGLAGAEQYF
TRBJ2-1	TRBV7-3	.	TRBD2	15	TGTGCCAGCAGCACCGGGACTAGCGGGAGAAATGAGCAGTTCTTC	CASSTGTSGRNEQFF
TRBJ1-1	TRBV27	.	TRBD1	16	TGTGCCAGCACCGGGACAGGGGGCGCCGGGAACACTGAAGCTTTCTTT	CASTGTGGAGNTEAFF
TRBJ1-1	TRBV10-3	once	.	14	TGTGCCATTGGTATCGGGGGGCTGAACACTGAAGCTTTCTTT	CAIGIGGLNTEAFF
TRBJ2-1	TRBV6-1	few	TRBD1	17	TGTGCCAGCAGTGGAGGGGGCGCCAAGAGCTCCTACAATGAGCAGTTCTTC	CASSGGGAKSSYNEQFF
TRBJ1-6	TRBV7-2	once	.	15	TGTGCCAGCAGCTTATATGGGGCCCTGAATTCACCCCTCCACTTT	CASSLYGALNSPLHF
TRBJ2-3	TRBV9	.	TRBD2	15	TGTGCCAGCGGCTGGACTAGCGGAAGCACAGATACGCAGTATTTT	CASGWTSGSTDTQYF
TRBJ1-5	TRBV2	.	.	14	TGTGCCAGCCACTTAGACATGTCGGGAGGGCCCCAGCATTTT	CASHLDMSGGPQHF
TRBJ1-6	TRBV11-2	.	.	15	TGTGCCAGCAGCTTAGGTATCGCGTCTACTTCACCCCTCCACTTT	CASSLGIASTSPLHF
TRBJ2-1	TRBV5-1	.	.	15	TGCGCCAGCAGCGACGTCGGGACTCGGGATTTGGAGCAGTTCTTC	CASSDVGTRDLEQFF
TRBJ2-7	TRBV11-1	.	TRBD1	15	TGTGCCAGCAGCTTAGCGAGGGACAGAGTCTACGAGCAGTACTTC	CASSLARDRVYEQYF